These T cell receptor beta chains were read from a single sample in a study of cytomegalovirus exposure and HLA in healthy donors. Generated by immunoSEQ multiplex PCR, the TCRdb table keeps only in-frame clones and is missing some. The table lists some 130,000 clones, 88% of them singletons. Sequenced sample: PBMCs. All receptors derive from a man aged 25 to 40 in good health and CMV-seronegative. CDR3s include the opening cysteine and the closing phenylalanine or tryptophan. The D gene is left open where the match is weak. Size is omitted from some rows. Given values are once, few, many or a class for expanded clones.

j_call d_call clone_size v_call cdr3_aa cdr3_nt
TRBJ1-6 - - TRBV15 CATSRKGVTNSPLHF TGTGCCACCAGCAGAAAAGGGGTCACGAATTCACCCCTCCACTTT
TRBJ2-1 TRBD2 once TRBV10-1 CASSEVALAGVREQFF TGCGCCAGCAGTGAGGTCGCGTTAGCGGGAGTCCGGGAGCAGTTCTTC
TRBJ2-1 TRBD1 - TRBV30 CAWGGQGDKHEQFF TGTGCCTGGGGAGGACAGGGGGATAAACATGAGCAGTTCTTC
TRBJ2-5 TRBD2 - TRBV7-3 CASSWSGRVQETQYF TGTGCCAGCAGCTGGAGCGGGAGGGTACAAGAGACCCAGTACTTC
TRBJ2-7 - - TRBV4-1 CASSQGSVGYEQYF TGCGCCAGCAGCCAAGGAAGTGTCGGGTACGAGCAGTACTTC
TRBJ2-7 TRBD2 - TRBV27 CASSSRGLAEGEQYF TGTGCCAGCAGTTCGAGAGGACTAGCTGAGGGGGAGCAGTACTTC
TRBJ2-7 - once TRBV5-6 CASSRRQIGYEQYF TGTGCCAGCAGCCGCCGACAGATCGGGTACGAGCAGTACTTC
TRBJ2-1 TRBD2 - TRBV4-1 CASSRPPGLASNEQFF TGCGCCAGCAGCCGACCCCCGGGACTAGCGTCGAATGAGCAGTTCTTC
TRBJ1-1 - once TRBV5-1 CASSPALQGPYTEAFF TGCGCCAGCAGCCCAGCCCTACAGGGACCCTACACTGAAGCTTTCTTT
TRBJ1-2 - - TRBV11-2 CASTRSSGVYGYTF TGTGCCAGCACTAGAAGTTCAGGGGTTTATGGCTACACCTTC
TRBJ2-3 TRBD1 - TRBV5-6 CASSFVDRGRTDTQYF TGTGCCAGCAGCTTCGTGGACAGGGGGCGGACAGATACGCAGTATTTT
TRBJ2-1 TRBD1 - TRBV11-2 CASSSSDRVGLGEQFF TGTGCCAGCAGCTCGTCGGACAGGGTAGGTTTGGGTGAGCAGTTCTTC
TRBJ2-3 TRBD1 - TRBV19 CASRGQGAWADTQYF TGTGCCAGTAGGGGACAGGGGGCATGGGCAGATACGCAGTATTTT
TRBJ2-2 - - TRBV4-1 CASSQTGNTGELFF TGCGCCAGCAGCCAAACGGGAAACACCGGGGAGCTGTTTTTT
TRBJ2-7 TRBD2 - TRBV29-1 CSGRLAGAYEQYF TGCAGCGGCAGACTAGCGGGAGCCTACGAGCAGTACTTC
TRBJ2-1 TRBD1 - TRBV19 CASSIMRTGYNEQFF TGTGCCAGTAGTATAATGCGGACAGGCTACAATGAGCAGTTCTTC
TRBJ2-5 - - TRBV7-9 CASSLGEETQYF TGTGCCAGCAGCTTAGGTGAGGAGACCCAGTACTTC
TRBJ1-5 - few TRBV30 CAWSVRGVGQPQHF TGTGCCTGGAGTGTACGGGGGGTGGGTCAGCCCCAGCATTTT
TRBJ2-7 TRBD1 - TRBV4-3 CASSQYRDRAYEQYF TGCGCCAGCAGCCAGTACCGGGACAGGGCCTACGAGCAGTACTTC
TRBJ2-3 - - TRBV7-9 CASSPLGTDTQYF TGTGCCAGCAGCCCTCTTGGCACAGATACGCAGTATTTT
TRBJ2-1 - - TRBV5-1 CASSLVADGENEQFF TGCGCCAGCAGCTTGGTAGCGGACGGGGAGAATGAGCAGTTCTTC
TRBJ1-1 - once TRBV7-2 CASSRSGEVAFF TGTGCCAGCAGCCGGTCGGGGGAGGTAGCTTTCTTT
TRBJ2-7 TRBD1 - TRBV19 CASKLGQGNEQYF TGTGCCAGTAAACTGGGACAGGGGAACGAGCAGTACTTC
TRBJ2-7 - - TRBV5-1 CASSWSPGTVYEQYF TGCGCCAGCAGCTGGTCCCCCGGGACTGTCTACGAGCAGTACTTC
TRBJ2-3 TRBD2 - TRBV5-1 CASSASTSAGDTQYF TGCGCCAGCAGCGCCTCGACTAGCGCGGGAGATACGCAGTATTTT
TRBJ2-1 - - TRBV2 CASRVDYGTILNEQFF TGTGCCAGCAGGGTGGACTATGGAACTATCCTTAATGAGCAGTTCTTC
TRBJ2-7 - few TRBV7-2 CASSQGGPYEQYF TGTGCCAGCAGCCAGGGCGGCCCCTACGAGCAGTACTTC
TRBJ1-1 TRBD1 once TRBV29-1 CSVDPGQGRTEAFF TGCAGCGTTGATCCGGGACAGGGACGCACTGAAGCTTTCTTT
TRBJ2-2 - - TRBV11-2 CASSLDGQGFAGELFF TGTGCCAGCAGCTTAGATGGTCAGGGATTCGCCGGGGAGCTGTTTTTT
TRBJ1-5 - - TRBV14 CASRQETRRAQDYNQPQHF TGTGCCAGCAGGCAAGAAACAAGGCGCGCCCAAGACTACAATCAGCCCCAGCATTTT
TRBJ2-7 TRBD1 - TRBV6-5 CASRLTGAYEQYF TGTGCCAGCAGACTGACAGGGGCCTACGAGCAGTACTTC
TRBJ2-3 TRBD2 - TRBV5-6 CASTPLAGSTDTQYF TGTGCCAGCACCCCACTAGCGGGATCGACAGATACGCAGTATTTT
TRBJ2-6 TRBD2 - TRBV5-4 CASSALAVSGANVLTF TGTGCCAGCTCGGCACTAGCGGTCTCTGGGGCCAACGTCCTGACTTTC
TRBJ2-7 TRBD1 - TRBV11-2 CASSLDLGSWDRVGEQYF TGTGCCAGCAGCTTAGATTTAGGTTCATGGGACAGAGTGGGCGAGCAGTACTTC
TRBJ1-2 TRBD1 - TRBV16 CASRPGQANYGYTF TGTGCCAGCAGGCCGGGACAGGCTAACTATGGCTACACCTTC
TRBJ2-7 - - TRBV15 CATSSGPAPVEQYF TGTGCCACCAGCAGTGGTCCCGCCCCGGTCGAGCAGTACTTC
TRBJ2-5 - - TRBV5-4 CASSFQEVVETQYF TGTGCCAGCAGCTTTCAGGAGGTTGTAGAGACCCAGTACTTC
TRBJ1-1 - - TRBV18 CASSPGPGHTEAFF TGTGCCAGCTCACCCGGGCCAGGGCACACTGAAGCTTTCTTT
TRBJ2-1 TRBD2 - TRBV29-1 CSVATSDSYNEQFF TGCAGCGTCGCCACTAGCGATTCTTACAATGAGCAGTTCTTC
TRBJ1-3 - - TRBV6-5 CASTGLSGNTIYF TGTGCCAGCACAGGCCTCTCTGGAAACACCATATATTTT
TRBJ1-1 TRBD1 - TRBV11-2 CASSLRTGQNTEAFF TGTGCCAGCAGCCTGAGGACAGGGCAGAACACTGAAGCTTTCTTT
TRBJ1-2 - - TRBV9 CASSPTGLLNYGYTF TGTGCCAGCAGCCCCACAGGCTTACTTAACTATGGCTACACCTTC
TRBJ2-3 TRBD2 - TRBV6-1 CASSGLMAGGLTDTQYF TGTGCCAGCAGTGGACTTATGGCGGGAGGTCTAACAGATACGCAGTATTTT
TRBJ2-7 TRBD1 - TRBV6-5 CASSHRDRVHEQYF TGTGCCAGCAGTCACCGGGACAGGGTTCACGAGCAGTACTTC
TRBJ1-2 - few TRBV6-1 CASSEEGDLYGYTF TGTGCCAGCAGTGAAGAGGGAGACCTTTATGGCTACACCTTC